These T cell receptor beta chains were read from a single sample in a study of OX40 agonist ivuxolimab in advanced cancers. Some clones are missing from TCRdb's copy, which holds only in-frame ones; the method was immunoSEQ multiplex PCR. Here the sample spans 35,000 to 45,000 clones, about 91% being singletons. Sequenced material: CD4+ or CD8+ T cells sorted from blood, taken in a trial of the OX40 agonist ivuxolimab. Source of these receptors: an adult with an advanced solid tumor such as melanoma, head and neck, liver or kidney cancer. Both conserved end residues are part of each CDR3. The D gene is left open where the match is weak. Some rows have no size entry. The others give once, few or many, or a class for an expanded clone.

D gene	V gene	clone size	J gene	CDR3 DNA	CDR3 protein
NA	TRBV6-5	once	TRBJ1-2	TGTGCCAGCGAAGGAAGAGACATGAACTATGGCTACACCTTC	CASEGRDMNYGYTF
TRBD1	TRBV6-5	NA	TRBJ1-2	TGTGCCAGCACCGTTTCCGGGACAGTCGGCTACACCTTC	CASTVSGTVGYTF
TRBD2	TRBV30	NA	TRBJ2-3	TGTGCCTGGAGTGTCGGGACTAGCATCGCAGATACGCAGTATTTT	CAWSVGTSIADTQYF
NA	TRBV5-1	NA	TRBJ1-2	TGCGCCAGCAGCTTGAATGGGGCGCGCGGTCATGGCTACACCTTC	CASSLNGARGHGYTF
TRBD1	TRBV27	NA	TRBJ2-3	TGTGCCAGCAGTGCTACCACCGGGACAGGGCGAACCTACGATACGCAGTATTTT	CASSATTGTGRTYDTQYF
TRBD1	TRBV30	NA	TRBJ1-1	TGTGCCTGGAGTTACCACAGGGGCGGTTTGACTGAAGCTTTCTTT	CAWSYHRGGLTEAFF
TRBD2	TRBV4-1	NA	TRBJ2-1	TGCGCCAGCAGCCAAGTAGCGGGGACCTACAATGAGCAGTTCTTC	CASSQVAGTYNEQFF
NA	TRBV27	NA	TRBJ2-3	TGTGCCAGCACCCCCGACATATTGGGGGAGGGCACAGATACGCAGTATTTT	CASTPDILGEGTDTQYF
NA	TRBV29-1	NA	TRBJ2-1	TGCAGCGTCAGTTCCGTCAATGAGCAGTTCTTC	CSVSSVNEQFF
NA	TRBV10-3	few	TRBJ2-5	TGTGCCATCAGTGAGGGCAGCAGGGTTGGGGAGACCCAGTACTTC	CAISEGSRVGETQYF
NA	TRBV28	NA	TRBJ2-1	TGTGCCAGCAGTACAACAGGGACTTCTAACTACAATGAGCAGTTCTTC	CASSTTGTSNYNEQFF
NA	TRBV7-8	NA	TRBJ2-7	TGTGCCAGCAGCGAGACTGGAAGCTCCTACGAGCAGTACTTC	CASSETGSSYEQYF
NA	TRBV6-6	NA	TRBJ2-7	TGTGCCAGCAGTTGGCCGGAGGGGATGGACGAGCAGTACTTC	CASSWPEGMDEQYF